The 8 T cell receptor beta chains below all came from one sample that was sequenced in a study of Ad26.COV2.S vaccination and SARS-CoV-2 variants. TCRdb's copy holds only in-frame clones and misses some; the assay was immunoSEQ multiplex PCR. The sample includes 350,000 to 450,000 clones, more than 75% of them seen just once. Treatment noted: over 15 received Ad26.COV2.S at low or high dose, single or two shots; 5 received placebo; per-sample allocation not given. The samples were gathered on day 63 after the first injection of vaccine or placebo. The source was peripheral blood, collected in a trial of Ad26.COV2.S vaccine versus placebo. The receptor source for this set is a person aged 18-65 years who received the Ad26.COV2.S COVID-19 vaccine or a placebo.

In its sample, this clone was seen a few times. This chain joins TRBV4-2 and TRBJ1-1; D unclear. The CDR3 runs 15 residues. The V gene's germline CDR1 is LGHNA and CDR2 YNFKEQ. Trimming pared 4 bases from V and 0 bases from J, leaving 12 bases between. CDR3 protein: CASSLEGFMNTEAFF. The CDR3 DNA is TGTGCCAGCAGCCTTGAGGGTTTCATGAACACTGAAGCTTTCTTT.

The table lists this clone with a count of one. Here the CDR3 reads CASSPIGKYGYTF. The CDR3 region has the DNA TGTGCCAGCAGCCCAATCGGAAAATATGGCTACACCTTC. This chain uses TRBV5-4 with TRBJ1-2; D ambiguous. The CDR3 consists of 13 residues. With 4 bases removed from V and 5 bases from J, the gap between germline ends came to 12 bases. Germline V lookup: CDR1 SGHNT, CDR2 YYREEE (reference sequence).

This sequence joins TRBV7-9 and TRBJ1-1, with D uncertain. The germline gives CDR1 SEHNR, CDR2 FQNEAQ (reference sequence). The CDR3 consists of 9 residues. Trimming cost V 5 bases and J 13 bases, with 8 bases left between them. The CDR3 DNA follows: TGTGCCAGCAGCCCTCAGGTTTTCTTT. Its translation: CASSPQVFF. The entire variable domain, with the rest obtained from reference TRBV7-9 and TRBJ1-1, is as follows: DTGVSQNPRHKITKRGQNVTFRCDPISEHNRLYWYRQTLGQGPEFLTYFQNEAQLEKSRLLSDRFSAERPKGSFSTLEIQRTEQGDSAMYLCASSPQVFFGQGTRLTVV.

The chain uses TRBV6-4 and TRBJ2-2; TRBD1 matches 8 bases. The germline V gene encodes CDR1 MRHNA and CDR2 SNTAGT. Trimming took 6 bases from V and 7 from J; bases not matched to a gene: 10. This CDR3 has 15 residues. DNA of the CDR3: TGTGCCAGCAGCGCCATTGGACAGGGAATCGGGGAGCTGTTTTTT. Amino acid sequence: CASSAIGQGIGELFF.

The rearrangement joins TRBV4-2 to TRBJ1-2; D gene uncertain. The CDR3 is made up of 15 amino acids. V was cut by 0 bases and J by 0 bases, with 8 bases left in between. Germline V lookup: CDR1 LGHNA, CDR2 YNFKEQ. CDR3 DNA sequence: TGTGCCAGCAGCCAAGAAGTATTATCTAACTATGGCTACACCTTC. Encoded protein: CASSQEVLSNYGYTF.

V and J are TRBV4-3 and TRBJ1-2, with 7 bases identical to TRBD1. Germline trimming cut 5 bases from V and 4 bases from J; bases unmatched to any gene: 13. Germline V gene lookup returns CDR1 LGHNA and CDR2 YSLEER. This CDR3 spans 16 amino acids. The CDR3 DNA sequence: TGCGCCAGCAGCACCACCTTCACAGGGGACCTCTATGGCTACACCTTC. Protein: CASSTTFTGDLYGYTF.

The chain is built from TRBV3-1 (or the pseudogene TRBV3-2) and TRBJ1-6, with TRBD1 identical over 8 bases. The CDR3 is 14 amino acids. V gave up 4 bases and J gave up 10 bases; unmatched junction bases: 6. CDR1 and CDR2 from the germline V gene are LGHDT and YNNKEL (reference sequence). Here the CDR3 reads CASSPGQGESPLHF. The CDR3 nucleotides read TGTGCCAGCAGCCCCGGACAGGGAGAATCACCCCTCCACTTT.

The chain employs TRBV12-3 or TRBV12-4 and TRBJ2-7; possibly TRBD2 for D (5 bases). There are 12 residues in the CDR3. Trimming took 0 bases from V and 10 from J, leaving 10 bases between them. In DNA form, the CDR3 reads TGTGCCAGCAGTTTAGCGACGGGGTTACAGTACTTC. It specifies CASSLATGLQYF.